This TCR beta chain was profiled in a study of Ad26.COV2.S vaccination and SARS-CoV-2 variants. In regard to this clone: Antigen specificity is unknown.

Per germline, CDR1 LNHNV and CDR2 YYDKDF (reference sequence). The CDR3 is made up of 13 amino acids. V lost 7 bases to trimming and J lost 3 bases; unmatched junction nucleotides: 1. General study points: Spike-specific TCR breadth ran higher among vaccine recipients than placebo recipients. Substantial post-vaccination breadth of spike-specific CD8+ and CD4+ T cell responses was reported. Possible underestimation of total T cell responses by the TCR breadth and depth analyses was noted.

Clones were sequenced by immunoSEQ multiplex PCR, and TCRdb holds only the in-frame ones, with some missing. The sample has roughly 150,000 clones, approximately 90% seen once; the top ten hold around 5.1%. The J gene is TRBJ2-5, the V gene TRBV15; 11 bases are a match to TRBD1. The starting material was peripheral blood, obtained after recovery from COVID-19. This sequence was found in a human donor who had recovered from COVID-19. CDR3 nucleotide sequence: TGTGCCACCAAGGGACAGGGGGAAGAGACCCAGTACTTC. This codes for CATKGQGEETQYF. The full variable domain, completed using reference TRBV15 and TRBJ2-5, is DAMVIQNPRYQVTQFGKPVTLSCSQTLNHNVMYWYQQKSSQAPKLLFHYYDKDFNNEADTPDNFQSRRPNTSFCFLDIRSPGLGDTAMYLCATKGQGEETQYFGPGTRLLVL.